The T cell receptor beta chain under discussion was sequenced for a study of shared clonotypes between healthy human individuals. Study-level points and caveats: Clonotype sharing across donors was expected to vary with sequencing depth.

In replicate PCRs of sorted subsets, roughly 200 ng DNA, approximately 28,000 T cell genomes, was used. The data were produced by immunoSEQ multiplex PCR, yet TCRdb's version contains in-frame clones alone and is incomplete. This sample carries roughly 2.6 million clones, around 94% of them seen once, and the ten largest clones take over 0.12%. The length of the CDR3 is 12 residues. Deletions cut 1 base from V and 7 bases from J, with 5 bases between. The germline V gene encodes CDR1 SGHDT and CDR2 YYEEEE. As regards this clone: Its cognate antigen is unknown.

The receptor was isolated from a man between 18 and 35 years old in good health. What was sequenced was naive CD4+ T cells sorted from blood. Subset indicated: CD45RA+ positively selected. V is TRBV5-6 and J is TRBJ2-2, with D unclear. The CDR3 spells CASSLPDGELFF. CDR3 DNA: TGTGCCAGCAGCTTGCCTGACGGGGAGCTGTTTTTT. The full variable domain, with the rest looked up from reference TRBV5-6 and TRBJ2-2, is DAGVTQSPTHLIKTRGQQVTLRCSPKSGHDTVSWYQQALGQGPQFIFQYYEEEERQRGNFPDRFSGHQFPNYSSELNVNALLLGDSALYLCASSLPDGELFFGEGSRLTVL.